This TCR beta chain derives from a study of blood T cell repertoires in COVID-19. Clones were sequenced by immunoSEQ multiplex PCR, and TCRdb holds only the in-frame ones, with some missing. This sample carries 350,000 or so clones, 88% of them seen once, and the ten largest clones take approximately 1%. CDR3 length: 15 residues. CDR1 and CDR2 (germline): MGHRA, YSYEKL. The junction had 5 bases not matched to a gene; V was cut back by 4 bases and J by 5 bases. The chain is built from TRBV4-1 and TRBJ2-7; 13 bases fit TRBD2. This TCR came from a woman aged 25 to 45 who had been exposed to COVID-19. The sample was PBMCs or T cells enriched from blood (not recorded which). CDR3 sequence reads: CASSPTSGRADEQYF. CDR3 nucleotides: TGCGCCAGCAGCCCCACTAGCGGGAGGGCCGACGAGCAGTACTTC.